The present T cell receptor beta chain was sequenced within a study of T cells in localized non-small cell lung cancer. The table came from immunoSEQ multiplex PCR; TCRdb's copy has only in-frame clones and leaves some out. The table includes 45,000 to 65,000 clones, about 90% detected once. There are 14 residues in the CDR3. In germline, CDR1 is MNHEY, CDR2 SMNVEV (reference sequence). V lost 6 bases and J lost 2, with 11 bases in between. Study-level findings and limits: There was higher T cell clonality in uninvolved adjacent lung than in tumor, and it was highest there.

Remarks on this clone: What it binds is unknown.

The sample consisted of peripheral blood, taken before any cancer treatment. The clonotype was recovered from a man between 40 and 69 years old with stage I squamous cell lung carcinoma. The chain employs TRBV27 and TRBJ1-3, with a weak D call TRBD1 (5 bases). The CDR3 DNA reads as TGTGCCAGCAGCAAGGGGATTACTGGAAACACCATATATTTT. Translation gives CASSKGITGNTIYF.